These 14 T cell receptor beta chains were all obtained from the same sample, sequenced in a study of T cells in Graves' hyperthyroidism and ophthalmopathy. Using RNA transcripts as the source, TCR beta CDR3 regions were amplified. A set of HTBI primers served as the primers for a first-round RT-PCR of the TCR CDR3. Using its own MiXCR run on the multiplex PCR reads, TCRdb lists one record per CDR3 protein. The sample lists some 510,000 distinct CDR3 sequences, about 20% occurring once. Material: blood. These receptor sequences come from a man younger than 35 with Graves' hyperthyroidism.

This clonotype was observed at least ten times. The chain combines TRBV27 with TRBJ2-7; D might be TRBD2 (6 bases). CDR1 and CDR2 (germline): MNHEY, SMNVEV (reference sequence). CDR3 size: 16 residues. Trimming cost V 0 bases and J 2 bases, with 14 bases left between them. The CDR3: CASSLSVGSRAYEQYF. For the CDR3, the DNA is TGTGCCAGCAGTTTATCGGTCGGGAGTAGGGCCTACGAGCAGTACTTC.

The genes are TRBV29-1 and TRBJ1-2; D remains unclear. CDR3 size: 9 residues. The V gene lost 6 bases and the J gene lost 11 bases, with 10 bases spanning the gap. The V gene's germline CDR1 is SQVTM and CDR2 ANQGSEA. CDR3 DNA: TGCAGCGTCTCCCGAGGGTACACCTTC. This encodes CSVSRGYTF.

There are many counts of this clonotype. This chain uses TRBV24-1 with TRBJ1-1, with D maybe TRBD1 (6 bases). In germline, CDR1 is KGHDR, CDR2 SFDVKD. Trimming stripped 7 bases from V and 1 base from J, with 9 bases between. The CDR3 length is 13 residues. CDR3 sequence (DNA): TGTGCCACCAGGAGAGGGGGGAACACTGAAGCTTTCTTT. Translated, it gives CATRRGGNTEAFF.

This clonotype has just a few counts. Written as DNA, the CDR3 is TGTGCCAGCAGTTTTTCGGGATTGTCTGGAAACACCATATATTTT. Its translation is CASSFSGLSGNTIYF. V gene TRBV28 combines with J gene TRBJ1-3; no clear D gene. Germline V gene lookup returns CDR1 MDHEN and CDR2 SYDVKM. The CDR3 is 15 residues long. V lost 3 bases and J 1 base, leaving 10 bases between the germline ends.

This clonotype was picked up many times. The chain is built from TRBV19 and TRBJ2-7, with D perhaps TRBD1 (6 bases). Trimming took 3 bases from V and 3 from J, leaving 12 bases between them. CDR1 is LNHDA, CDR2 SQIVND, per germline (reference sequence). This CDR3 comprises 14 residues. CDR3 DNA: TGTGCCAGTAGTATCGTCGACAGGTTCTACGAGCAGTACTTC. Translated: CASSIVDRFYEQYF.

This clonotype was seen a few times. In DNA, the CDR3 is TGTGCCAGCAGCGCGGTTGGCCATAAGGGGACCGGGGAGCTGTTTTTT. This gives the protein CASSAVGHKGTGELFF. The chain uses TRBV11-1 and TRBJ2-2; D is perhaps TRBD1 (5 bases). V was pared by 5 bases and J by 5 bases, with 18 bases between. The CDR3 has 16 amino acids. Germline assignment: CDR1 SGHAT and CDR2 FQDESV (reference sequence).

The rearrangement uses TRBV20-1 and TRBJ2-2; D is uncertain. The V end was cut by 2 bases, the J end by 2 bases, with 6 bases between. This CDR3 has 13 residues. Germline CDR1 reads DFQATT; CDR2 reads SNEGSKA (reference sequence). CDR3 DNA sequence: TGCAGTGCTAGATATTCTAACACCGGGGAGCTGTTTTTT. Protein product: CSARYSNTGELFF.

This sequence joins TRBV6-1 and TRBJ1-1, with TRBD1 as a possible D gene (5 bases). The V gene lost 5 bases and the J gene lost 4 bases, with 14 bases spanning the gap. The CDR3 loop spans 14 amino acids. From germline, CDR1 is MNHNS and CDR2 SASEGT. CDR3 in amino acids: CASSPGLLGTEAFF. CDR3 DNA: TGTGCCAGCAGTCCAGGGTTATTGGGCACTGAAGCTTTCTTT.

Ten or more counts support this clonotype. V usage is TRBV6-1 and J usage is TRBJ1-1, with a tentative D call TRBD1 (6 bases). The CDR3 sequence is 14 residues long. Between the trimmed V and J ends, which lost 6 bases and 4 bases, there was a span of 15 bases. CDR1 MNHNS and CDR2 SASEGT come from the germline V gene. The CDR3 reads CASSPQGTGTEAFF. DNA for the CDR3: TGTGCCAGCAGCCCACAGGGAACGGGCACTGAAGCTTTCTTT.

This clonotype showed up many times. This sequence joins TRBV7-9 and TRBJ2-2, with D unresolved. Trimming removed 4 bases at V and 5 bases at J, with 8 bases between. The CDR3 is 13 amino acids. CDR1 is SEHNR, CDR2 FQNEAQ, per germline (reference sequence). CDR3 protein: CASSSSLTGELFF. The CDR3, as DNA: TGTGCCAGCAGCTCAAGTCTAACCGGGGAGCTGTTTTTT. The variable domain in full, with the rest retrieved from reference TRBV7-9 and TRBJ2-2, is DTGVSQNPRHKITKRGQNVTFRCDPISEHNRLYWYRQTLGQGPEFLTYFQNEAQLEKSRLLSDRFSAERPKGSFSTLEIQRTEQGDSAMYLCASSSSLTGELFFGEGSRLTVL.

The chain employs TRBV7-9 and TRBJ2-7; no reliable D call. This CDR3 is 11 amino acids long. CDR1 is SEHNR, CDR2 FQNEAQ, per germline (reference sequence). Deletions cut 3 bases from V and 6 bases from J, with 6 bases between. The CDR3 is CASSFFSEQYF. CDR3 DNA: TGTGCCAGCAGCTTTTTCTCCGAGCAGTACTTC.

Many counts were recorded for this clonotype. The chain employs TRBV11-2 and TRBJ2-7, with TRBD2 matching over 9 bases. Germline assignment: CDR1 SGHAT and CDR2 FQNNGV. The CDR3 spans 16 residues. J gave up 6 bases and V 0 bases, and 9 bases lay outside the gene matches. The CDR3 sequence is CASSLELAGGPSEQYF. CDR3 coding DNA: TGTGCCAGCAGCTTAGAGTTGGCGGGGGGGCCGTCCGAGCAGTACTTC.

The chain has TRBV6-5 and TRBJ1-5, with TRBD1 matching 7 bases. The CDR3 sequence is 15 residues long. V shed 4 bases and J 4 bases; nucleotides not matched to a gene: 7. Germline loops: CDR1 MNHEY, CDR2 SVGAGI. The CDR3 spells CASSFRQGLNQPQHF. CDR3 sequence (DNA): TGTGCCAGCAGTTTCCGACAGGGACTGAATCAGCCCCAGCATTTT.

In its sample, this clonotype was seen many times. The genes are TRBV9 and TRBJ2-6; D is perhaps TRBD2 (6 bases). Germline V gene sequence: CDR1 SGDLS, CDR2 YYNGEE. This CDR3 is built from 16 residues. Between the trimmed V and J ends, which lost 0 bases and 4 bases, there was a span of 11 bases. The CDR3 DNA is TGTGCCAGCAGCGTAGTCGGAGGGCAAGGGGCCAACGTCCTGACTTTC. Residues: CASSVVGGQGANVLTF.